The sequence of this T cell receptor beta chain was determined in a study of regulatory T cells in long-lasting Graves disease. With iRepertoire HTBI primers and Arm-PCR of CDR3 regions, TCR beta libraries were built. Using its own MiXCR run on the multiplex PCR reads, TCRdb lists one record per CDR3 protein. The sample yields approximately 560,000 distinct CDR3 sequences, about 15% seen once. A note on this clonotype: Its matching antigen is unknown. The junction shows a germline mismatch at one end, possibly a read error.

The time point is: newly diagnosed GD, antithyroid drugs for less than 3 months. TCR sequences were obtained from RNA taken from PBMCs. Findings of the study overall: The analysis examined peripheral blood only and excluded thyroid tissue.

The data were also submitted as part of a second study, on T cells in Graves' hyperthyroidism and ophthalmopathy. That study adds: HTBI primers were the set used in a first-round RT-PCR of the TCR CDR3.

This specimen was peripheral blood mononuclear cells (PBMCs), taken at new diagnosis, from a patient treated with antithyroid drugs. The sequence came from a man between 18 and 35 years old with Graves disease.

CDR3 region: CASGVTREPEDTQYF. CDR3 DNA: TGTGCCAGCGGCGTTACCCGGGAGCCGGAAGATACGCAGTATTTT. J is TRBJ2-3 and V is TRBV9; D might be TRBD2 (6 bases). Germline V gene sequence: CDR1 SGDLS, CDR2 YYNGEE. This CDR3 is built from 15 residues.